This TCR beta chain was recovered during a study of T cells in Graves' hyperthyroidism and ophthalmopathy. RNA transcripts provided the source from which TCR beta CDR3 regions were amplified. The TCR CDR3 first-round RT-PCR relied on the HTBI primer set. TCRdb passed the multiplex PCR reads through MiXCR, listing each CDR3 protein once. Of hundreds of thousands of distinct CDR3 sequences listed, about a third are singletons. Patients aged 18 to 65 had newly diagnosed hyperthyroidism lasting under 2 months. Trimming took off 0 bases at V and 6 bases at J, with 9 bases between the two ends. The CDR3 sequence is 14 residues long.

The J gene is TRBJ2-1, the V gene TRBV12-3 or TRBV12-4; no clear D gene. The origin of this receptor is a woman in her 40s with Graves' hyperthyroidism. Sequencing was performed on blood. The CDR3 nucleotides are TGTGCCAGCAGTTTAGCGGTCCTCAGCAATGAGCAGTTCTTC. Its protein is CASSLAVLSNEQFF.